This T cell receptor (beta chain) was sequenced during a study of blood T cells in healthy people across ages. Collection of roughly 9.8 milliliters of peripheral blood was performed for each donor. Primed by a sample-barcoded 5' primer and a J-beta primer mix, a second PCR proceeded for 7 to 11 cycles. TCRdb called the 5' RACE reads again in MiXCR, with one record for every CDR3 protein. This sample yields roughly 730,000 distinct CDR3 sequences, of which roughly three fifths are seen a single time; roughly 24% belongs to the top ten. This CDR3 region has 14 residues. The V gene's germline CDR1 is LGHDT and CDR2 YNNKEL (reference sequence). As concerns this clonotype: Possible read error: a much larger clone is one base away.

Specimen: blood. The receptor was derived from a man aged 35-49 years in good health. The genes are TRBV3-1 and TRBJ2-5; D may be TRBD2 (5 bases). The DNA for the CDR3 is TGTGTCAGCAGCCGAACAAGAGGGCAAGAGACCCAGTACTTC. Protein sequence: CVSSRTRGQETQYF.